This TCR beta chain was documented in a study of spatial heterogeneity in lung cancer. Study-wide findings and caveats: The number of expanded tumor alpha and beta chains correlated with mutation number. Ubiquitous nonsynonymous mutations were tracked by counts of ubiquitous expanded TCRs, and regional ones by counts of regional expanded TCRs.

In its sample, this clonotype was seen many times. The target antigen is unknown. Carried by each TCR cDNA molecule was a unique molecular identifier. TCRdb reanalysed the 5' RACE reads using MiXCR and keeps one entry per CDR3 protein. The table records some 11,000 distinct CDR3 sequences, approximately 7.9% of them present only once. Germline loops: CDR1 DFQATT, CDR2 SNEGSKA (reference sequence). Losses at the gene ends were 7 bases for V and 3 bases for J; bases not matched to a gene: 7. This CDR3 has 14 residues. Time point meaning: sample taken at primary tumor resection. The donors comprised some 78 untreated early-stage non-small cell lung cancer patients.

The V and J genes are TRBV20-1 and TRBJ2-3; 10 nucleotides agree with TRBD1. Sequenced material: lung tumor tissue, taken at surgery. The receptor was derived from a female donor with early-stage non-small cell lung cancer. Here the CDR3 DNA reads TGCAGTGGCAAGGACAGGGGGGCTACAGATACGCAGTATTTT. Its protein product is CSGKDRGATDTQYF.